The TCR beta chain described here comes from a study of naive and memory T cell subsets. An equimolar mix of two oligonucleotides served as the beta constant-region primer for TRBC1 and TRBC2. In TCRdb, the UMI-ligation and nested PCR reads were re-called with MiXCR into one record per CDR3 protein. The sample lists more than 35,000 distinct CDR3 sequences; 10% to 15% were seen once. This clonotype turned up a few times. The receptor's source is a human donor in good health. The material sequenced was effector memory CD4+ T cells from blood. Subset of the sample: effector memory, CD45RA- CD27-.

The CDR3 DNA follows: TGTGCCAGCAGAAAGGGACAGGGGAACACTGAAGCTTTCTTT. Protein sequence: CASRKGQGNTEAFF. The chain employs TRBV27 and TRBJ1-1; 9 positions agree with TRBD1. Germline V lookup: CDR1 MNHEY, CDR2 SMNVEV (reference sequence). The CDR3 consists of 14 residues. With 6 bases clipped from V and 1 base from J, the junction kept 3 bases outside the gene matches.